This TCR beta chain came from a study of Ad26.COV2.S vaccination and SARS-CoV-2 variants. Study overall: Sample donor was a member of the COV1001 Ad26.COV2.S trial arm.

The treatment was: around 19 received Ad26.COV2.S at low or high dose, single or two shots; about five received placebo; per-sample allocation not given. The samples were gathered on day 63 after the first injection of vaccine or placebo. This clone was picked up one time. Sequenced by immunoSEQ multiplex PCR; TCRdb stores in-frame clones only, minus some. The data show some 390,000 clones, 70% to 90% seen once. V was pared by 2 bases and J by 0 bases, with 15 bases between. The germline gives CDR1 SGHRS, CDR2 YFSETQ. CDR3 length: 16 amino acids. This receptor was taken from a person between 18 and 60 years old who received the Ad26.COV2.S COVID-19 vaccine or a placebo. The sequences come from peripheral blood, collected in a trial of Ad26.COV2.S vaccine versus placebo. This sequence joins TRBV5-1 and TRBJ2-7; D not resolved. The CDR3, as DNA: TGCGCCAGCAGCTTCAAACCGGACGGTTACTCCTACGAGCAGTACTTC. Amino acid sequence: CASSFKPDGYSYEQYF. Full variable domain (rest looked up from reference TRBV5-1 and TRBJ2-7): KAGVTQTPRYLIKTRGQQVTLSCSPISGHRSVSWYQQTPGQGLQFLFEYFSETQRNKGNFPGRFSGRQFSNSRSEMNVSTLELGDSALYLCASSFKPDGYSYEQYFGPGTRLTVT.